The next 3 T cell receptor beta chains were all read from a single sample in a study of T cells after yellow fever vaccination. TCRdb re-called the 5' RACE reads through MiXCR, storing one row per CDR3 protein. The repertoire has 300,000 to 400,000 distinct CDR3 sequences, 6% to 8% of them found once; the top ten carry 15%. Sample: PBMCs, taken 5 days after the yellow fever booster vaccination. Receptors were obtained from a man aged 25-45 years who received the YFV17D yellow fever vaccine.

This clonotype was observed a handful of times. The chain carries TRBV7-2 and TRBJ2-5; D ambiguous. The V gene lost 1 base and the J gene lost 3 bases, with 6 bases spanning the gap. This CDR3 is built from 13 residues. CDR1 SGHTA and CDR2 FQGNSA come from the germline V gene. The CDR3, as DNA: TGTGCCAGCAGCTTAGGCCTTAAAGAGACCCAGTACTTC. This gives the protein CASSLGLKETQYF.

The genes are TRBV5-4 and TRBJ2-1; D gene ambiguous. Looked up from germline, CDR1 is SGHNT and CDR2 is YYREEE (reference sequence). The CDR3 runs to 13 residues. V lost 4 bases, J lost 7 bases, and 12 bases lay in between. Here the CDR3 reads CASSRQYGNEQFF. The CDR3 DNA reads TGTGCCAGCAGCCGGCAGTACGGGAATGAGCAGTTCTTC.

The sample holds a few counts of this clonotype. The CDR3 here is CASSLITASEGTQYF. DNA of the CDR3: TGTGCCAGCAGTCTCATCACTGCCTCGGAGGGAACGCAGTATTTT. The chain carries TRBV6-1 and TRBJ2-3; D perhaps matches TRBD2 (6 bases). The V and J ends lost 5 bases and 9 bases respectively, with 21 bases between them. The CDR3 is 15 residues long. Germline V lookup: CDR1 MNHNS, CDR2 SASEGT.